The 6 T cell receptor beta chains in this list originate from one sample, sequenced in a study of cytomegalovirus exposure and HLA in healthy donors. 13 Jbeta primers and 60 Vbeta primers were used for the PCR. The assay was immunoSEQ multiplex PCR, and TCRdb's table has in-frame clones only and misses some. The profile shows about 190,000 clones, around 88% of them singletons. Sequencing was carried out using PBMCs. The receptor source for this set is a man in his forties in good health and CMV-seropositive.

The chain uses TRBV5-1 and TRBJ2-5; 9 positions match TRBD1. The CDR3 totals 16 residues. The germline V gene encodes CDR1 SGHRS and CDR2 YFSETQ. V dropped 3 bases and J dropped 5; count of bases not matched to a gene: 11. This CDR3 reads CASSSSPTGGVETQYF. The CDR3 DNA reads TGCGCCAGCAGCTCCTCTCCGACAGGGGGGGTGGAGACCCAGTACTTC.

This chain links TRBV4-1 with TRBJ2-7; 7 bases map to TRBD2. Germline V gene data show CDR1 as MGHRA and CDR2 as YSYEKL. Trimming took 4 bases from V and 7 from J; bases not matched to a gene: 10. This CDR3 is 14 amino acids long. CDR3 region: CASSRGLDAGEQYF. CDR3 bases: TGCGCCAGCAGCCGAGGACTAGACGCTGGGGAGCAGTACTTC.

This clone has just one count. The chain uses TRBV5-1 and TRBJ2-1, with 10 bases matching TRBD2. With 0 bases clipped from V and 9 bases from J, the junction kept 3 bases outside the gene matches. The CDR3 length is 14 residues. Germline-derived CDR1 and CDR2 are SGHRS and YFSETQ. The CDR3 spells CASSLALAGSEQFF. In DNA form, the CDR3 reads TGCGCCAGCAGCTTGGCACTAGCGGGGTCTGAGCAGTTCTTC.

This clone has just a few counts. The V gene is TRBV7-2, the J gene TRBJ2-2; D is possibly TRBD1 (6 bases). Trimming left V 1 base short and J 5 bases short, with 11 bases between. The CDR3 sequence is 15 residues long. The germline gives CDR1 SGHTA, CDR2 FQGNSA. CDR3 protein: CASSLGQGRTGELFF. Written as DNA, the CDR3 is TGTGCCAGCAGCTTAGGCCAGGGGCGTACCGGGGAGCTGTTTTTT.

The gene calls are TRBV5-6 and TRBJ1-1; TRBD1 might be the D (5 bases). V lost 5 bases and J lost 0, with 14 bases in between. The CDR3 contains 15 residues. Looked up from germline, CDR1 is SGHDT and CDR2 is YYEEEE. The DNA for the CDR3 is TGTGCCAGCAGTCCGGTTGGCAGGGTGAACACTGAAGCTTTCTTT. It translates to CASSPVGRVNTEAFF.

The chain combines TRBV2 with TRBJ1-1; D gene ambiguous. Germline CDR1 SNHLY, CDR2 FYNNEI. CDR3 length: 12 residues. Deletions cut 2 bases from V and 10 bases from J, with 11 bases between. CDR3 DNA sequence: TGTGCCAGCAGTGAAATGGGCGAGAGAGCTTTCTTT. The encoded protein is CASSEMGERAFF.